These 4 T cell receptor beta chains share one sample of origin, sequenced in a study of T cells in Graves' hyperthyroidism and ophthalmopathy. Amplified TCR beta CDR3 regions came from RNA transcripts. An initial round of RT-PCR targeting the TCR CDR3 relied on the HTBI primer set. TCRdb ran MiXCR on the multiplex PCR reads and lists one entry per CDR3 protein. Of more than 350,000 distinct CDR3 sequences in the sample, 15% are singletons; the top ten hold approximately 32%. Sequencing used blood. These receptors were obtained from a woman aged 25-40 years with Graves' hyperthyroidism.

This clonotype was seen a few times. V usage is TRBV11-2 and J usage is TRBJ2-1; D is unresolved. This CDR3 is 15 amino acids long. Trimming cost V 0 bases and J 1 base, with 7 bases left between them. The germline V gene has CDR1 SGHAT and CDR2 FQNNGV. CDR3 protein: CASSLDDGSYNEQFF. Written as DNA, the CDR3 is TGTGCCAGCAGCTTAGATGACGGGTCCTACAATGAGCAGTTCTTC.

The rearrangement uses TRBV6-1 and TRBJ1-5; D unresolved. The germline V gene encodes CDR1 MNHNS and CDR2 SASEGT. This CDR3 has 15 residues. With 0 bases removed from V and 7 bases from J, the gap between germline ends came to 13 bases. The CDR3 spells CASSEALADRQPQHF. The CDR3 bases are TGTGCCAGCAGTGAAGCGTTGGCAGATCGGCAGCCCCAGCATTTT.

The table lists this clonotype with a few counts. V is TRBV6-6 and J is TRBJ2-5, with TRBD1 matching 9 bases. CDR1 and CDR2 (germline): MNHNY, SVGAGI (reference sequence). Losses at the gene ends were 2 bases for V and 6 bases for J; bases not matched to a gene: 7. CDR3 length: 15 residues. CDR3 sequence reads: CASSYPGQGKQTQYF. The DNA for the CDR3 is TGTGCCAGCAGTTACCCGGGACAGGGTAAACAGACCCAGTACTTC.

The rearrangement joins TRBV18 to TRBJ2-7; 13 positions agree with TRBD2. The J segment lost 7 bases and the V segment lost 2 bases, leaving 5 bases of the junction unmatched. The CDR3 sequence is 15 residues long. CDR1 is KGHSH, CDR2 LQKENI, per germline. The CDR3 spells CASSPGLAGALEQYF. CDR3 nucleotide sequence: TGTGCCAGCTCACCAGGACTAGCGGGAGCCCTTGAGCAGTACTTC. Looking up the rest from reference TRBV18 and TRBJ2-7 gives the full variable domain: NAGVMQNPRHLVRRRGQEARLRCSPMKGHSHVYWYRQLPEEGLKFMVYLQKENIIDESGMPKERFSAEFPKEGPSILRIQQVVRGDSAAYFCASSPGLAGALEQYFGPGTRLTVT.